This T cell receptor (beta chain) was sequenced in a study of OX40 agonist ivuxolimab in advanced cancers. Turning to the study itself: Across the patients, intravenous ivuxolimab was delivered every 2 weeks at 0.01 to 10 mg/kg. The dose-escalation cohort was approximately 80% male, with a mean age of about 60 years, ranging roughly 20 to 90.

With regard to this clone: The antigen is not known.

The table came from immunoSEQ multiplex PCR; TCRdb's copy has only in-frame clones and leaves some out. The sample consists of about 87,000 clones, more than 75% of them appearing once. Regarding the study as a whole: CD4+ T cells averaged fewer expanded clones than CD8+ T cells. The study did not work out the antigen specificity of the expanded peripheral T cells.

The CDR3 covers 14 residues. Germline CDR1 and CDR2: SEHNR and FQNEAQ (reference sequence). Trimming shortened V by 9 bases and J by 1 base, and 12 bases separated the two germline ends. The sequencing used CD4+ or CD8+ T cells sorted from blood, collected in a trial of the OX40 agonist ivuxolimab. The sequence derives from an adult with an advanced solid tumor such as melanoma, head and neck, liver or kidney cancer. This chain uses TRBV7-9 with TRBJ1-4; TRBD1 might be the D (6 bases). The CDR3 region is CASSGGRTNEKLFF. The CDR3, as DNA: TGTGCCAGTTCGGGGGGCCGAACTAATGAAAAACTGTTTTTT.